This T cell receptor beta chain emerged from a study of blood T cells in healthy people across ages. Whole-study findings and limits: Older individuals had lower TCR beta diversity per million T cells (the decline was roughly linear).

V shed 0 bases and J 5 bases; nucleotides not matched to a gene: 6. The CDR3 covers 15 residues. The V gene's germline CDR1 is SGHDN and CDR2 FVKESK. Comment on this clonotype: No antigen is known for it.

Sample-barcoded 5' priming and a J-beta primer mix drove a second PCR of about 7 to 12 cycles. From the 5' RACE reads, TCRdb called clonotypes with MiXCR, one entry per CDR3 protein. The sample lists about 1,500,000 distinct CDR3 sequences; 28% were seen once. The chain employs TRBV14 and TRBJ2-7; 8 bases fit TRBD2. The specimen was blood. The source of this sequence is a woman between 25 and 40 years old in good health. In DNA form, the CDR3 reads TGTGCCAGCAGCCAAGATCTGTCGGGAGGGGACGAGCAGTACTTC. Protein: CASSQDLSGGDEQYF.